A single sample gave rise to the 13 T cell receptor beta chains below, sequenced in a study of T cell responses to AZD1222 COVID-19 vaccine. The protocol was immunoSEQ multiplex PCR, while the TCRdb copy is restricted to in-frame clones and leaves out a portion. The table includes about 130,000 clones, roughly 85% detected once. Here the sequenced sample was peripheral blood, taken on day 0 of MenACWY control vaccination. The receptors shown here come from an adult in good health.

This chain uses TRBV28 with TRBJ2-1, with a possible D match to TRBD1 (5 bases). V was pared by 1 base and J by 2 bases, with 9 bases between. Per germline, CDR1 MDHEN and CDR2 SYDVKM. The CDR3 extends over 15 amino acids. CDR3 nucleotide sequence: TGTGCCAGCAGTTTATTCCCAGGGACCTACAATGAGCAGTTCTTC. Translated, it gives CASSLFPGTYNEQFF. Looking up the rest from reference TRBV28 and TRBJ2-1 gives the full variable domain: DVKVTQSSRYLVKRTGEKVFLECVQDMDHENMFWYRQDPGLGLRLIYFSYDVKMKEKGDIPEGYSVSREKKERFSLILESASTNQTSMYLCASSLFPGTYNEQFFGPGTRLTVL.

J is TRBJ1-5 and V is TRBV6-2 or TRBV6-3, with 10 positions matching TRBD1. Germline CDR1 is MNHEY and CDR2 is SVGEGT. This CDR3 comprises 14 residues. V lost 5 bases and J lost 7; bases outside the gene matches: 5. DNA for the CDR3: TGTGCCAGCAGTACGGACAGGGGGGTACAGCCCCAGCATTTT. Translating it yields CASSTDRGVQPQHF.

V is TRBV6-5 and J is TRBJ1-6; no firm D call. This CDR3 has 15 amino acids. Germline V gene lookup returns CDR1 MNHEY and CDR2 SVGAGI. The ends were cut back, 1 base at V and 7 bases at J, with 11 bases in the middle. The CDR3 is CASSYFREANSPLHF. CDR3 sequence (DNA): TGTGCCAGCAGTTACTTTCGGGAAGCCAATTCACCCCTCCACTTT.

The chain combines TRBV28 with TRBJ1-5; D remains unclear. The germline V gene encodes CDR1 MDHEN and CDR2 SYDVKM. There are 16 residues in the CDR3. Trimming took off 3 bases at V and 0 bases at J, with 12 bases between the two ends. The CDR3 region has the DNA TGTGCCAGCAGTTTCTTCCAGGATAATAGCAATCAGCCCCAGCATTTT. Protein: CASSFFQDNSNQPQHF.

This chain joins TRBV29-1 and TRBJ2-7; D uncertain. The CDR3 runs to 9 residues. V shed 6 bases and J shed 0 bases, with 0 bases lying between them. Per germline, CDR1 SQVTM and CDR2 ANQGSEA. CDR3 coding DNA: TGCAGCGTCTCCTACGAGCAGTACTTC. Its translation is CSVSYEQYF.

V usage is TRBV7-3 and J usage is TRBJ1-1; D gene uncertain. V lost 2 bases, J lost 1 base, and 5 bases lay in between. The CDR3 is 13 residues long. The germline V gene has CDR1 SGHTA and CDR2 FQGTGA. CDR3 loop: CASSLWENTEAFF. The CDR3 DNA is TGTGCCAGCAGCTTATGGGAGAACACTGAAGCTTTCTTT.

The V call is TRBV2, the J call TRBJ1-2, with 9 nucleotides matching TRBD1. CDR3 size: 14 residues. Germline lookup yields CDR1 SNHLY and CDR2 FYNNEI. The V and J ends lost 4 bases and 6 bases, in that order; junction bases with no gene match: 6. The CDR3 sequence: CASSVGQGLDGYTF. The CDR3 DNA reads TGTGCCAGCAGTGTTGGACAGGGGTTGGATGGCTACACCTTC.

CDR3 amino acids: CASSSLVNTEAFF. DNA for the CDR3: TGTGCCAGCAGCTCCCTGGTGAACACTGAAGCTTTCTTT. V gene TRBV7-3 combines with J gene TRBJ1-1; no firm D call. The CDR3 length is 13 residues. Trimming stripped 4 bases from V and 0 bases from J, with 6 bases between. From germline, CDR1 is SGHTA and CDR2 FQGTGA.

A few counts support this clone. The rearrangement links TRBV2 to TRBJ1-2; D may be TRBD1 (5 bases). Trimming removed 7 bases from V and 4 bases from J, with 10 bases in between. The CDR3 spans 12 residues. CDR1 is SNHLY and CDR2 is FYNNEI in the germline V gene. CDR3 sequence (DNA): TGTGCCAGCACCGACAGACCCTATGGCTACACCTTC. Amino acids: CASTDRPYGYTF.

V and J are TRBV30 and TRBJ2-7; no clear D. This CDR3 is built from 12 residues. The V end was cut by 3 bases, the J end by 1 base, with 7 bases between. CDR1 is GTSNPN and CDR2 is SVGIG in the germline V gene (reference sequence). The CDR3 nucleotides read TGTGCCTGGAGGGGTCGGTCCTACGAGCAGTACTTC. Translating gives CAWRGRSYEQYF.

The rearrangement joins TRBV2 to TRBJ1-1, with D perhaps matching TRBD1 (5 bases). The germline CDR1 and CDR2 sequences are SNHLY and FYNNEI. The CDR3 has 14 amino acids. V was pared by 4 bases and J by 2 bases, with 11 bases between. The CDR3 sequence: CASSGATVNTEAFF. For the CDR3, the DNA is TGTGCCAGCAGTGGTGCGACAGTCAACACTGAAGCTTTCTTT.

The chain carries TRBV4-1 and TRBJ2-3; a weak D match, TRBD2 (6 bases). Germline loops: CDR1 MGHRA, CDR2 YSYEKL. CDR3 length equals 15 residues. V lost 1 base to trimming and J lost 2 bases, with 10 bases between them. This CDR3 reads CASSQVGTLTDTQYF. The CDR3 nucleotides are TGCGCCAGCAGCCAAGTGGGGACTCTCACAGATACGCAGTATTTT.

The genes are TRBV5-1 and TRBJ2-7, with TRBD2 matching over 12 bases. This CDR3 spans 16 amino acids. Trimming took 4 bases from V and 3 from J; bases not matched to a gene: 8. Germline CDR1 is SGHRS and CDR2 is YFSETQ. This CDR3 reads CASSRLAGDVNYEQYF. CDR3 bases: TGCGCCAGCAGCCGACTAGCGGGGGACGTCAACTACGAGCAGTACTTC.